These 5 T cell receptor beta chains were sequenced from one sample in a study of CD8 T cells in ankylosing spondylitis. TCRdb passed the 5' RACE reads through MiXCR, listing each CDR3 protein once. Of 150,000 or so distinct CDR3 sequences listed, around 32% are singletons. The specimen was synovial fluid, either unsorted or a sorted T cell fraction (not recorded which). Receptors originate from a male donor with ankylosing spondylitis.

The chain is built from TRBV5-1 and TRBJ2-7, with D perhaps matching TRBD1 (6 bases). Germline V gives CDR1 SGHRS, CDR2 YFSETQ. The CDR3 extends over 14 amino acids. V lost 0 bases, J lost 0 bases, and 7 bases lay in between. The CDR3 DNA follows: TGCGCCAGCAGCTTGGGGACAGTCTCCTACGAGCAGTACTTC. It encodes CASSLGTVSYEQYF.

V is TRBV19 and J is TRBJ1-5; D call uncertain. Between the trimmed V and J ends, which lost 5 bases and 2 bases, there was a span of 16 bases. In germline, CDR1 is LNHDA, CDR2 SQIVND (reference sequence). The CDR3 spans 16 residues. The CDR3 region has the DNA TGTGCCAGTAGTTCTCCGGGCTTTCCTGGCAATCAGCCCCAGCATTTT. It yields the protein CASSSPGFPGNQPQHF. The variable domain in full, completed from reference TRBV19 and TRBJ1-5, reads DGGITQSPKYLFRKEGQNVTLSCEQNLNHDAMYWYRQDPGQGLRLIYYSQIVNDFQKGDIAEGYSVSREKKESFPLTVTSAQKNPTAFYLCASSSPGFPGNQPQHFGDGTRLSIL.

V and J are TRBV7-9 and TRBJ2-3, with TRBD2 matching over 13 bases. This CDR3 region has 17 residues. Germline values: CDR1 SEHNR, CDR2 FQNEAQ (reference sequence). Trimming at V came to 5 bases and at J to 5 bases, leaving 10 bases not matched to a gene. The DNA of the CDR3 is TGTGCCAGCAGCACCGGGACTAGCGGGATGGCTAAAGATACGCAGTATTTT. Its protein is CASSTGTSGMAKDTQYF.

The J gene is TRBJ2-1, the V gene TRBV25-1; 7 bases align to TRBD1. V trimming: 7 bases; J trimming: 5 bases; junction bases outside the gene matches: 8. This CDR3 is built from 14 residues. Germline CDR1 MGHDK, CDR2 SYGVNS. CDR3 nucleotide sequence: TGTGCCAGCAAGGGACAGTGGAAAAACAATGAGCAGTTCTTC. Protein: CASKGQWKNNEQFF.

This clonotype has a count of ten or more. The chain carries TRBV5-1 and TRBJ2-5; unclear D gene. Germline values: CDR1 SGHRS, CDR2 YFSETQ. CDR3 length: 15 amino acids. V gave up 4 bases and J gave up 2 bases, with 15 bases separating them. DNA for the CDR3: TGCGCCAGCAGCCGAATACTGGAGAGTCAAGAGACCCAGTACTTC. Translation: CASSRILESQETQYF. The entire variable domain, with the rest obtained from reference TRBV5-1 and TRBJ2-5, is as follows: KAGVTQTPRYLIKTRGQQVTLSCSPISGHRSVSWYQQTPGQGLQFLFEYFSETQRNKGNFPGRFSGRQFSNSRSEMNVSTLELGDSALYLCASSRILESQETQYFGPGTRLLVL.